These 5 T cell receptor beta chains were all obtained from the same sample, sequenced in a study of blood T cell repertoires in COVID-19. The repertoire was sequenced with immunoSEQ multiplex PCR; TCRdb's copy has only in-frame clones and lacks some. The table lists 150,000 to 200,000 clones, about 75% of them singletons. What was sequenced was peripheral blood. The receptors shown here come from a woman between 50 and 59 years old with active or convalescent COVID-19.

The chain links TRBV21-1 to TRBJ1-5; no check of the table's D call, TRBD1, against the DNA was made. TRBV21-1 is noted as a pseudogene. The CDR3 is 15 amino acids. CDR3 region: CASSGQGASNQPQHF. CDR3 nucleotide sequence: TGTGCCAGCAGCGGACAGGGGGCCAGCAATCAGCCCCAGCATTTT.

The chain is built from TRBV4-3 and TRBJ2-3; TRBD1 matches at 7 bases. CDR1 is LGHNA, CDR2 YSLEER, per germline. There are 15 residues in the CDR3. The trim removed 4 bases at V and 5 bases at J, leaving 9 bases unmatched. CDR3 loop: CASSPYPNRGDTQYF. CDR3 coding DNA: TGCGCCAGCAGCCCCTATCCCAACAGGGGAGATACGCAGTATTTT.

This chain uses TRBV15 with TRBJ2-1; 9 nucleotides agree with TRBD2. With V trimmed by 1 base and J by 9 bases, 10 bases remained unmatched. CDR3 length equals 16 residues. The germline V gene encodes CDR1 LNHNV and CDR2 YYDKDF (reference sequence). CDR3 coding DNA: TGTGCCACCAGCAGAGGCTCCACCGGGACTAGCACTGAGCAGTTCTTC. Translated, it gives CATSRGSTGTSTEQFF.

This clone was seen more than once but under ten times. V gene TRBV19 combines with J gene TRBJ2-1, with unresolved D. The CDR3 consists of 13 residues. Trimming stripped 3 bases from V and 10 bases from J, with 13 bases between. CDR1 LNHDA and CDR2 SQIVND come from the germline V gene (reference sequence). The CDR3 reads CASSIPHAGEQFF. The CDR3 bases are TGTGCCAGTAGTATCCCCCACGCCGGGGAGCAGTTCTTC.

The rearrangement links TRBV9 to TRBJ2-2, with 8 bases aligning to TRBD1. CDR1 is SGDLS, CDR2 YYNGEE, per germline. The CDR3 length is 13 residues. V was clipped by 3 bases and J by 9 bases; unmatched bases: 4. The CDR3 DNA follows: TGTGCCAGCAGCGGGACAGGGTTTCGGGAGCTGTTTTTT. Protein sequence: CASSGTGFRELFF.